This T cell receptor (beta chain) was retrieved from a study of prognosis after radiotherapy for stage I lung cancer. Study background: The study delivered radiotherapy as SBRT in 3 to 5 fractions, with a biologically effective dose of at least 100 Gy.

Blood draws of 5 to 6.5 milliliters of peripheral blood occurred at each of two time points. V lost 3 bases, J lost 9 bases, and 9 bases lay in between. The CDR3 extends over 12 amino acids. Germline CDR1 is SNHLY and CDR2 is FYNNEI. This clonotype has a single count. Amplicons of TCR beta CDR3 were generated from genomic DNA by two-round multiplex PCR. Round one of PCR was performed, and it used primers specific to each TRBV and TRBJ gene. One entry per CDR3 protein, called by TCRdb with MiXCR from the multiplex PCR reads. This sample carries 13,000 to 15,000 distinct CDR3 sequences, around 29% of them seen once, and the ten largest clones take 28%.

This material consisted of PBMCs, taken before or after stereotactic body radiation therapy (not recorded which). The chain joins TRBV2 to TRBJ1-5; no clear D gene. This TCR derives from a donor aged 50 or older with non-small cell lung cancer. The CDR3 loop is CASSDSYMPQHF. The CDR3 DNA reads TGTGCCAGCAGTGACAGTTATATGCCCCAGCATTTT.